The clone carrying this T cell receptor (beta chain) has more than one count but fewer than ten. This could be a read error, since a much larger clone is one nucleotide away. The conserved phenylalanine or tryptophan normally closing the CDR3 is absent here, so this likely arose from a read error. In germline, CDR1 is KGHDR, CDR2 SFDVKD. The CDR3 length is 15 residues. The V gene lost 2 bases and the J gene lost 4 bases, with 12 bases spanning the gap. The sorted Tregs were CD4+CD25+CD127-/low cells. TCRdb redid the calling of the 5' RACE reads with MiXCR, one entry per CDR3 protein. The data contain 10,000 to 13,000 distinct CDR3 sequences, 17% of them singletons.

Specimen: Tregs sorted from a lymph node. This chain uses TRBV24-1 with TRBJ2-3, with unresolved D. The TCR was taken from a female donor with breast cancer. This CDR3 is CATSDSASFPDTQYL. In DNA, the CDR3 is TGTGCCACCAGTGATTCGGCTTCATTCCCAGATACGCAGTATCTT.